These 9 T cell receptor beta chains came from one sample sequenced in a study of blood T cells in healthy people across ages. A second roughly 6 to 11 cycle PCR used barcoded and J-beta primers. TCRdb processed the 5' RACE reads anew with MiXCR; each CDR3 protein has one entry. The table records approximately 790,000 distinct CDR3 sequences, 55% to 65% of them present only once. Input material: blood. These receptors were obtained from a man younger than 45 in good health.

This clonotype was observed many times. The chain carries TRBV7-8 and TRBJ2-3; 13 nucleotides line up with TRBD2. The V gene end was trimmed by 3 bases and the J gene end by 6 bases; junction bases not matched to a gene: 3. Germline loops: CDR1 SGHVS, CDR2 FQNEAQ. The CDR3 consists of 15 residues. CDR3 loop: CASSFTSGGADTQYF. The CDR3 DNA sequence: TGTGCCAGCAGCTTCACTAGCGGGGGGGCGGATACGCAGTATTTT.

The chain uses TRBV20-1 and TRBJ2-1, with 7 bases fitting TRBD2. In germline, CDR1 is DFQATT, CDR2 SNEGSKA (reference sequence). The CDR3 is made up of 11 amino acids. CDR3 DNA sequence: TGCACCGGACTAGTTGCCAATGAGCAGTTCTTC. This gives the protein CTGLVANEQFF.

This clonotype was seen only once. The chain combines TRBV24-1 with TRBJ2-3, with TRBD1 identical over 9 bases. The CDR3 runs 19 residues. The V and J ends lost 3 bases and 0 bases, in that order; junction bases with no gene match: 12. CDR1 is KGHDR, CDR2 SFDVKD, per germline. The CDR3 here is CATSDPTTPTGGSTDTQYF. CDR3 DNA: TGTGCCACCAGTGATCCCACAACCCCGACAGGGGGGAGCACAGATACGCAGTATTTT.

This clonotype was detected a few times. This sequence joins TRBV27 and TRBJ2-6; D is possibly TRBD1 (5 bases). Germline CDR1 reads MNHEY; CDR2 reads SMNVEV (reference sequence). The CDR3 has 17 residues. With 3 bases removed from V and 0 bases from J, the gap between germline ends came to 12 bases. As DNA, the CDR3 is TGTGCCAGCAGTTTCGGCAGACAGTACTCTGGGGCCAACGTCCTGACTTTC. Protein sequence: CASSFGRQYSGANVLTF. Supplemented by reference TRBV27 and TRBJ2-6, the full variable domain reads EAQVTQNPRYLITVTGKKLTVTCSQNMNHEYMSWYRQDPGLGLRQIYYSMNVEVTDKGDVPEGYKVSRKEKRNFPLILESPSPNQTSLYFCASSFGRQYSGANVLTFGAGSRLTVL.

The rearrangement uses TRBV29-1 and TRBJ2-7, with a weak D call TRBD2 (6 bases). CDR3 size: 13 residues. CDR1 is SQVTM and CDR2 is ANQGSEA in the germline V gene. V was pared by 6 bases and J by 2 bases, with 14 bases between. CDR3 amino acids: CSVGGPKAYEQYF. The CDR3 DNA sequence: TGCAGCGTCGGAGGGCCCAAAGCCTACGAGCAGTACTTC.

The chain carries TRBV12-3 or TRBV12-4 and TRBJ2-4; tentatively, D is TRBD2 (6 bases). The better agreement between TRBJ2-7 and the DNA end casts doubt on the J call. The CDR3 length is 15 residues. The CDR3 region has the DNA TGTGCCAGCAGACCTCACCCCTCTGGGGGGTACGAGCAGTACTTC. It is translated as CASRPHPSGGYEQYF.

This sequence joins TRBV7-2 and TRBJ2-3, with 7 bases matching TRBD1. There are 15 residues in the CDR3. CDR1 and CDR2 (germline): SGHTA, FQGNSA. V shed 5 bases and J 7 bases; nucleotides not matched to a gene: 12. This CDR3 is CASSRRTGPDYTQYF. The CDR3 nucleotides read TGTGCCAGCAGCCGTCGGACAGGCCCCGATTATACGCAGTATTTT.

The chain carries TRBV14 and TRBJ1-4; tentatively, D is TRBD1 (6 bases). The length of the CDR3 is 15 residues. Trimming cost V 1 base and J 8 bases, with 14 bases left between them. Germline V gene lookup returns CDR1 SGHDN and CDR2 FVKESK. CDR3 in amino acids: CASSQVGGSGEKLFF. The CDR3 DNA is TGTGCCAGCAGCCAAGTAGGGGGAAGTGGAGAAAAACTGTTTTTT.

This clonotype was detected only once. The gene calls are TRBV7-2 and TRBJ2-7; TRBD2 is a possible D gene (5 bases). Germline loops: CDR1 SGHTA, CDR2 FQGNSA. V lost 5 bases and J 6 bases, leaving 14 bases between the germline ends. This CDR3 region has 13 residues. The CDR3 nucleotides read TGTGCCAGCAGCGCGCCGCTTGGAGGCGAGCAGTACTTC. It specifies CASSAPLGGEQYF.